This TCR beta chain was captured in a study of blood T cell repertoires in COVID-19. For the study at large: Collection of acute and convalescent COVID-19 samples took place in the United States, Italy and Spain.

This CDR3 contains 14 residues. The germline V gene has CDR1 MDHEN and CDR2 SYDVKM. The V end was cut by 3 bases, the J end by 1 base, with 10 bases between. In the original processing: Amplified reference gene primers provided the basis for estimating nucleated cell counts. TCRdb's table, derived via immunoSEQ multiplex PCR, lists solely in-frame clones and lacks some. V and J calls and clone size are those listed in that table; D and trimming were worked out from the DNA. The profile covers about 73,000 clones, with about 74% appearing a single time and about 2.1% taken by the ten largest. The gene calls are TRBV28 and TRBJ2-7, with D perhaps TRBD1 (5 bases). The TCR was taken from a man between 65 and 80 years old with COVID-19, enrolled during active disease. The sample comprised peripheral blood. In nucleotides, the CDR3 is TGTGCCAGCAGTTTGCAGGGTGAGTCCTACGAGCAGTACTTC. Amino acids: CASSLQGESYEQYF.